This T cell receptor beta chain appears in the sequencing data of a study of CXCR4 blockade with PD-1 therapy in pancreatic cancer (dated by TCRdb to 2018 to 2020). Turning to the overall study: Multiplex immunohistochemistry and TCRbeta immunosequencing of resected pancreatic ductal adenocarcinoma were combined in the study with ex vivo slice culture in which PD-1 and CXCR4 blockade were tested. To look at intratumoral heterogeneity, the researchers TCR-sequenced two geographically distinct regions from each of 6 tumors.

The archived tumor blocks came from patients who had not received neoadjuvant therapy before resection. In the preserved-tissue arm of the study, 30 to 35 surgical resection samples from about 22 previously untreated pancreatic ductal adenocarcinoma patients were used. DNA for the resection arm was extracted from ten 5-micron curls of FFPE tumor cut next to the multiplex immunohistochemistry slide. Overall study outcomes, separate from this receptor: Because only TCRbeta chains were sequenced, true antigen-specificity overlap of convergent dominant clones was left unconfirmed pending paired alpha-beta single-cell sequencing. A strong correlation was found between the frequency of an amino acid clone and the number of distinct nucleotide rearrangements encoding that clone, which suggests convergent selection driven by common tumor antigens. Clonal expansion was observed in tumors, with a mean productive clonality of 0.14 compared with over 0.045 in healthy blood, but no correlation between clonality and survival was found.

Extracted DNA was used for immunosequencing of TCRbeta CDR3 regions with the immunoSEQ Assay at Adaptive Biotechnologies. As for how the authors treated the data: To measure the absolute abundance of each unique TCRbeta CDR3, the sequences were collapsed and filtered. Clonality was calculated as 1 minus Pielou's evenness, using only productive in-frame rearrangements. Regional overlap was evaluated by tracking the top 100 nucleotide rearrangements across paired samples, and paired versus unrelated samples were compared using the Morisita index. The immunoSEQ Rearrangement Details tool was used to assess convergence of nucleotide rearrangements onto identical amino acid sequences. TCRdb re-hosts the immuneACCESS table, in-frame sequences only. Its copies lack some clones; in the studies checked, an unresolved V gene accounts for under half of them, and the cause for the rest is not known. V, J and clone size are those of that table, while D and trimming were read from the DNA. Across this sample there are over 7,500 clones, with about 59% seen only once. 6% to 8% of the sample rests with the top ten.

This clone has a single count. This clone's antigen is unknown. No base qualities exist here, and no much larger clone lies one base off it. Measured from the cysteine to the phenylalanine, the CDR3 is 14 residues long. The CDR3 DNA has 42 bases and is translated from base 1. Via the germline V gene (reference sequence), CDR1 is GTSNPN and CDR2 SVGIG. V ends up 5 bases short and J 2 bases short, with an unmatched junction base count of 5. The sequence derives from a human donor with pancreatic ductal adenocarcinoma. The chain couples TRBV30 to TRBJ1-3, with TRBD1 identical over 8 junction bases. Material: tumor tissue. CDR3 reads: CAWGQGGTGNTIYF. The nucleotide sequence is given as TGTGCCTGGGGACAGGGTGGCACTGGAAACACCATATATTTT.